Below, 22 T cell receptor beta chains from the same sample are listed, as sequenced in a study of blood T cell repertoires in COVID-19. Data came from immunoSEQ multiplex PCR; TCRdb stores just in-frame clones and leaves some out. The table includes hundreds of thousands of clones, 70% to 90% detected once. The sequenced material came from peripheral blood. These TCRs come from a woman aged 50 to 65 who had recovered from COVID-19.

The CDR3 reads CASSARQGADYGYTF. CDR3 coding DNA: TGTGCCAGCAGCGCACGACAGGGTGCCGACTATGGCTACACCTTC. This sequence joins TRBV9 and TRBJ1-2; 7 positions agree with TRBD1. There are 15 residues in the CDR3. Germline V lookup: CDR1 SGDLS, CDR2 YYNGEE. V gave up 3 bases and J gave up 3 bases; unmatched junction bases: 8.

The count of this clone is one. The chain has TRBV25-1 and TRBJ1-4; 9 bases align to TRBD1. The CDR3 runs 14 residues. Germline CDR1 MGHDK, CDR2 SYGVNS. V lost 8 bases and J lost 8; bases outside the gene matches: 9. The CDR3 loop is CASCRTGVSEKLFF. CDR3 sequence (DNA): TGTGCCAGCTGTAGGACAGGGGTAAGCGAAAAACTGTTTTTT.

The chain carries TRBV27 and TRBJ2-3; D unresolved. Germline V gives CDR1 MNHEY, CDR2 SMNVEV (reference sequence). Trimming took 1 base from V and 4 from J, leaving 12 bases between them. This CDR3 is built from 15 residues. The CDR3 DNA reads TGTGCCAGCAGTTTATGGGCCCCCAGAGCAGATACGCAGTATTTT. Its translation is CASSLWAPRADTQYF.

The CDR3 spells CASSSGTGNNQPQHF. CDR3 bases: TGTGCCAGCAGCTCTGGGACAGGGAACAATCAGCCCCAGCATTTT. This chain connects TRBV3-1 (or the pseudogene TRBV3-2) to TRBJ1-5; 9 nucleotides line up with TRBD1. Germline loops: CDR1 LGHDT, CDR2 YNNKEL (reference sequence). The CDR3 extends over 15 amino acids. J lost 3 bases, V lost 5 bases, and 5 bases had no gene match.

The genes are TRBV5-5 and TRBJ2-7; TRBD1 matches at 7 bases. This CDR3 region has 13 residues. V lost 2 bases, J lost 4 bases, and 3 bases stayed unmatched. Germline V CDR1 and CDR2: SGHKS, YYEKEE (reference sequence). CDR3 sequence reads: CASSFPQGYEQYF. The CDR3 region has the DNA TGTGCCAGCAGCTTCCCACAGGGGTACGAGCAGTACTTC. Full variable domain (outside the CDR3, taken from reference TRBV5-5 and TRBJ2-7): DAGVTQSPTHLIKTRGQQVTLRCSPISGHKSVSWYQQVLGQGPQFIFQYYEKEERGRGNFPDRFSARQFPNYSSELNVNALLLGDSALYLCASSFPQGYEQYFGPGTRLTVT.

The rearrangement joins TRBV28 to TRBJ2-2; TRBD2 agrees at 12 bases. The CDR3 spans 15 residues. Germline CDR1 is MDHEN and CDR2 is SYDVKM. V lost 2 bases and J lost 10; bases outside the gene matches: 5. The CDR3 DNA sequence: TGTGCCAGCAGTTTACTAGCGGGAGGGCCCGTGGAGCTGTTTTTT. Translation gives CASSLLAGGPVELFF.

The V gene is TRBV4-3, the J gene TRBJ1-1; D remains unclear. Trimming took off 2 bases at V and 0 bases at J, with 13 bases between the two ends. Germline V CDR1 and CDR2: LGHNA, YSLEER. This CDR3 has 16 residues. The CDR3 DNA reads TGCGCCAGCAGCCAATCGGAGAGAGGGTTGAACACTGAAGCTTTCTTT. Amino acids: CASSQSERGLNTEAFF.

CDR3 protein: CASSASGGVDTQYF. The DNA of the CDR3 is TGTGCCAGTAGTGCTAGCGGGGGGGTAGATACGCAGTATTTT. The genes are TRBV19 and TRBJ2-3; 12 nucleotides line up with TRBD2. This CDR3 is built from 14 residues. Per the germline V gene, CDR1 is LNHDA and CDR2 is SQIVND (reference sequence). V trimming: 5 bases; J trimming: 5 bases; junction bases outside the gene matches: 2.

The V call is TRBV5-3, the J call TRBJ2-7; D not certain. TRBV5-3 is classed as an ORF, of uncertain function. The CDR3 extends over 10 amino acids. The ends were cut back, 7 bases at V and 0 bases at J, with 2 bases in the middle. The CDR3 loop is CARRSYEQYF. The CDR3 bases are TGTGCCAGACGCTCCTACGAGCAGTACTTC.

The V call is TRBV15, the J call TRBJ2-7; 11 bases are shared with TRBD2. V trimming: 0 bases; J trimming: 5 bases; junction bases outside the gene matches: 3. The CDR3 is 15 residues long. The germline gives CDR1 LNHNV, CDR2 YYDKDF (reference sequence). CDR3 protein: CATSRELAGVHEQYF. DNA of the CDR3: TGTGCCACCAGCAGAGAACTAGCGGGAGTCCACGAGCAGTACTTC. Complete variable domain (other parts from reference TRBV15 and TRBJ2-7): DAMVIQNPRYQVTQFGKPVTLSCSQTLNHNVMYWYQQKSSQAPKLLFHYYDKDFNNEADTPDNFQSRRPNTSFCFLDIRSPGLGDTAMYLCATSRELAGVHEQYFGPGTRLTVT.

This chain connects TRBV19 to TRBJ2-7, with D perhaps matching TRBD1 (5 bases). This CDR3 is 15 amino acids long. V was shortened by 3 bases and J by 4 bases, with 16 bases between the two germline ends. Germline V gene lookup returns CDR1 LNHDA and CDR2 SQIVND (reference sequence). CDR3 nucleotide sequence: TGTGCCAGTAGTATTGCTCCTGGGGCTTCGTACGAGCAGTACTTC. It is translated as CASSIAPGASYEQYF.

The chain employs TRBV4-3 and TRBJ2-7; TRBD1 matches 9 bases. CDR3 size: 15 residues. The V gene end was trimmed by 3 bases and the J gene end by 2 bases; junction bases not matched to a gene: 5. Looked up from germline, CDR1 is LGHNA and CDR2 is YSLEER. This CDR3 reads CASSQAQGATYEQYF. In DNA form, the CDR3 reads TGCGCCAGCAGCCAGGCACAGGGGGCCACCTACGAGCAGTACTTC.

The chain has TRBV6-2 or TRBV6-3 and TRBJ2-2; 8 positions match TRBD2. The germline V gene encodes CDR1 MNHEY and CDR2 SVGEGT. V was pared by 6 bases and J by 2 bases, with 14 bases of the junction left unmatched. This CDR3 contains 18 residues. CDR3 sequence reads: CASSNLLSGVLNTGELFF. The CDR3 nucleotides are TGTGCCAGCAGCAACCTCCTTAGCGGGGTCCTAAACACCGGGGAGCTGTTTTTT.

This clone appeared a few times. V usage is TRBV7-9 and J usage is TRBJ1-1, with 7 positions matching TRBD1. The length of the CDR3 is 13 residues. Germline values: CDR1 SEHNR, CDR2 FQNEAQ (reference sequence). The V segment lost 4 bases and the J segment 5 bases; nucleotides outside the gene matches: 4. The CDR3: CASSSTGATEAFF. In DNA form, the CDR3 reads TGTGCCAGCAGCTCCACAGGGGCTACTGAAGCTTTCTTT.

This chain joins TRBV19 and TRBJ1-1; D unresolved. Germline lookup yields CDR1 LNHDA and CDR2 SQIVND (reference sequence). This CDR3 is 14 amino acids long. V lost 3 bases and J lost 1, with 9 bases in between. The CDR3 sequence: CASSITVANTEAFF. The CDR3 DNA reads as TGTGCCAGTAGTATCACGGTCGCGAACACTGAAGCTTTCTTT. The full variable domain, with the rest looked up from reference TRBV19 and TRBJ1-1, is DGGITQSPKYLFRKEGQNVTLSCEQNLNHDAMYWYRQDPGQGLRLIYYSQIVNDFQKGDIAEGYSVSREKKESFPLTVTSAQKNPTAFYLCASSITVANTEAFFGQGTRLTVV.

The chain employs TRBV30 and TRBJ2-2; D may be TRBD1 (6 bases). Germline V CDR1 and CDR2: GTSNPN, SVGIG (reference sequence). The CDR3 length is 12 residues. Trimming took 2 bases from V and 16 from J, leaving 17 bases between them. CDR3 in amino acids: CAWSSGVARRFF. In DNA form, the CDR3 reads TGTGCCTGGAGTTCAGGGGTAGCCCGTCGGTTTTTT.

The chain is built from TRBV9 and TRBJ1-5; D remains ambiguous. CDR3 length equals 14 residues. Trimming took 3 bases from V and 0 from J, leaving 7 bases between them. Germline V CDR1 and CDR2: SGDLS, YYNGEE. This chain's CDR3 is CASSGPYSNQPQHF. The CDR3 DNA reads as TGTGCCAGCAGCGGGCCTTATAGCAATCAGCCCCAGCATTTT.

This clone was counted only a few times. The chain recombines TRBV5-1 with TRBJ2-7; 8 bases match TRBD1. This CDR3 contains 14 residues. Germline trimming cut 4 bases from V and 3 bases from J; bases unmatched to any gene: 6. Germline loops: CDR1 SGHRS, CDR2 YFSETQ. CDR3 sequence reads: CASSLQGGYYEQYF. The DNA of the CDR3 is TGCGCCAGCAGCCTACAGGGGGGTTACTACGAGCAGTACTTC.

The chain carries TRBV7-3 and TRBJ2-2; TRBD1 matches at 8 bases. Trimming at V came to 5 bases and at J to 5 bases, leaving 7 bases not matched to a gene. This CDR3 comprises 15 residues. Germline values: CDR1 SGHTA, CDR2 FQGTGA. CDR3 bases: TGTGCCAGCAGCCAAGCCACAGGGGGAACCGGGGAGCTGTTTTTT. Amino acid sequence: CASSQATGGTGELFF.

This clone was recorded a few times. The V gene is TRBV4-2, the J gene TRBJ1-4, with D possibly being TRBD1 (5 bases). The germline V and J ends were trimmed by 4 bases and 8 bases, with 11 bases remaining between them. CDR3 length equals 13 residues. CDR1 and CDR2 (germline): LGHNA, YNFKEQ. CDR3 bases: TGTGCCAGCAGCCCCAGGGTAGGGGAAAAACTGTTTTTT. Its translation is CASSPRVGEKLFF.

This rearrangement joins TRBV19 to TRBJ1-4; 8 bases match TRBD1. CDR3 length: 14 amino acids. J lost 5 bases, V lost 7 bases, and 6 bases had no gene match. Germline CDR1 reads LNHDA; CDR2 reads SQIVND (reference sequence). The CDR3 is CASKSDRANEKLFF. CDR3 nucleotides: TGTGCCAGTAAATCGGACAGGGCGAATGAAAAACTGTTTTTT.

This clone has only a few counts. The chain combines TRBV6-2 or TRBV6-3 with TRBJ1-1; 7 bases align to TRBD1. The V segment lost 0 bases and the J segment 6 bases; nucleotides outside the gene matches: 1. There are 13 residues in the CDR3. Germline assignment: CDR1 MNHEY and CDR2 SVGEGT. The CDR3 loop reads CASSYSTGSEAFF. The CDR3 coding sequence is TGTGCCAGCAGTTACTCGACAGGGTCTGAAGCTTTCTTT.